Listed below are T cell receptor beta chains from one sample, sequenced in a study of T cell responses to AZD1222 COVID-19 vaccine. Some clones are missing from TCRdb's copy, which holds only in-frame ones; the method was immunoSEQ multiplex PCR. The data show 100,000 to 150,000 clones, with over 75% seen just once and 6% to 7.5% held by the top ten. This sample comprised peripheral blood, obtained on day 0 of AZD1222 vaccination. These receptors originate from an adult in good health. Both conserved end residues are part of each CDR3.

V gene,CDR3 protein
TRBV28,CASSPAGTGLTDTQYF
TRBV5-1,CASSSTSGGPYEQYF
TRBV28,CASGPRLDTQYF
TRBV19,CASSSPGQSNEKLFF
TRBV5-8,CASSLGVERGQPQHF
TRBV3-1/TRBV3-2,CASSQGRHSYGYTF
TRBV5-1,CASSVTGGAGETQYF
TRBV30,CAWADVSYGYTF
TRBV6-5,CASSFNPGEQYF
TRBV28,CASLRGGSNYGYTF
TRBV5-1,CASSLGGQGTGGYTF
TRBV27,CASSTLAGTNEQFF
TRBV19,CASKGQGGSYNEQFF
TRBV7-2,CASSITGLGYGYTF
TRBV3-1/TRBV3-2,CASSRKGQVDNEQFF
TRBV7-2,CASSLAASSGSGYTF
TRBV4-1,CASSQFNNSPLHF
TRBV6-5,CASSDRVSNQPQHF